This entry describes one TCR beta chain. This clonotype was counted once. Its antigen is not yet known. Base quality data are lacking; no much larger clone is found one base away. One read alone makes for weak evidence. These data belong to a study of T cell repertoires in cytomegalovirus infection (dated by TCRdb to between 2019 and 2020). Background for the entire study: The peptide stimulations were aimed at well-studied HLA-B-restricted epitopes as well as recently identified HLA-C-restricted CMV epitopes, whose presentation resists viral immunomodulation. Donor HLA type was relevant to the analysis, as public TCR beta signatures indicated carriage of CMV infection together with the matching HLA type.

This sample was sequenced with an Illumina HiSeq 1500. In TCRdb, the public reads were trimmed at Q25 with fastp and aligned with MiXCR, with productive beta chains retained. CDR3 protein duplicates are merged, each entry listing the most common genes and DNA. This sample comprises 450,000 to 550,000 distinct CDR3 sequences, roughly 42% of them detected only once. The ten largest clones take up approximately 40% of the sample. This specimen's treatment or condition label, per the study, means: in vitro stimulation with specific CMV peptide epitopes to enrich CMV-specific T cells. CDR1 LNHDA and CDR2 SQIVND are derived from the germline V gene (reference sequence). The CDR3 has 17 amino acids, counting the end cysteine and phenylalanine. Kept here is only the CDR3 DNA, which spans 51 bases and is read in frame from base 1. V and J are truncated by 5 bases and 2 bases respectively, leaving an intervening sequence of 21 bases.

General study outcomes and caveats: Carriers of CMV infection plus the relevant HLA type were discriminated by the cumulative frequency of public TCR beta family members in the study cohort and in an independent approximately 360-donor cohort. The ex vivo response was dominated by HLA-C-restricted CMV-specific TCR beta clonotypes, which also provided the single most frequent clonotype in two of eight donors.

The V and J segments used are TRBV19 and TRBJ2-5; the D gene is possibly TRBD1, with 5 bases matching. The source was cultured PBMCs, collected from culture after CMV antigen stimulation. This clonotype was obtained from a human donor in good health (CMV status not recorded). Some clones in this sample may be carry-over from other donors' samples. The sequenced DNA is TGTGCCAGTAGTGACCTTGGGGCAGGGAATACTCAAGAGACCCAGTACTTC. It encodes CASSDLGAGNTQETQYF.